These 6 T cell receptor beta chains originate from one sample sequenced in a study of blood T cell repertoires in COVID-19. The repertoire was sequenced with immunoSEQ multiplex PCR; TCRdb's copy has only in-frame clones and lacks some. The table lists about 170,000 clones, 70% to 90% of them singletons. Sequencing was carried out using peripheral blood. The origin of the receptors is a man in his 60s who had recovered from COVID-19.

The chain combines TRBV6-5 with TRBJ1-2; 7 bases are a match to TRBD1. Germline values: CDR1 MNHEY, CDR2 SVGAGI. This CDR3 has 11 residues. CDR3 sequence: CVSRGHYGYTF. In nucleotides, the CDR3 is TGTGTCTCGAGGGGGCACTATGGCTACACCTTC.

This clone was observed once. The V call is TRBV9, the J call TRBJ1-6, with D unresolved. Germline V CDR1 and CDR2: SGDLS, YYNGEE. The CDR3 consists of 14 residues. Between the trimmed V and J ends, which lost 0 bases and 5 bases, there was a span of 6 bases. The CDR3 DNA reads TGTGCCAGCAGCGTAGTGGCCGATAATTCACCCCTCCACTTT. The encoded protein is CASSVVADNSPLHF. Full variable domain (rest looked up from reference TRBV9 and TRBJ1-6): DSGVTQTPKHLITATGQRVTLRCSPRSGDLSVYWYQQSLDQGLQFLIQYYNGEERAKGNILERFSAQQFPDLHSELNLSSLELGDSALYFCASSVVADNSPLHFGNGTRLTVT.

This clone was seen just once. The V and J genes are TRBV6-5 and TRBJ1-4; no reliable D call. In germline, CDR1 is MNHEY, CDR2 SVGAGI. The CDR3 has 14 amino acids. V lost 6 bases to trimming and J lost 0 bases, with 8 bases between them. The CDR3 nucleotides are TGTGCCAGCAGGGGAGTTGCAACTAATGAAAAACTGTTTTTT. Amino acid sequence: CASRGVATNEKLFF.

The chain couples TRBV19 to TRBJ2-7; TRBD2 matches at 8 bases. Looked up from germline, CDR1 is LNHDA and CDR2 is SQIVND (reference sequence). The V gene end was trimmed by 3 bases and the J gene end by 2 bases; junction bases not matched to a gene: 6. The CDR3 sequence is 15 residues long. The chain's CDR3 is CASSMALAGTYEQYF. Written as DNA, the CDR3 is TGTGCCAGTAGTATGGCTTTAGCGGGGACCTACGAGCAGTACTTC. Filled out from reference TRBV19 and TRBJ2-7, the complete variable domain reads DGGITQSPKYLFRKEGQNVTLSCEQNLNHDAMYWYRQDPGQGLRLIYYSQIVNDFQKGDIAEGYSVSREKKESFPLTVTSAQKNPTAFYLCASSMALAGTYEQYFGPGTRLTVT.

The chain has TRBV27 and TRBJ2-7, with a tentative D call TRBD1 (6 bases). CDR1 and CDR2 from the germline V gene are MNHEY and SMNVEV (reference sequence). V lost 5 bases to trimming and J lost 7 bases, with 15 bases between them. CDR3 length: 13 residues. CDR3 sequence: CASSVTGMDEQYF. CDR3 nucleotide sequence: TGTGCCAGCAGTGTGACAGGCATGGATGAGCAGTACTTC.

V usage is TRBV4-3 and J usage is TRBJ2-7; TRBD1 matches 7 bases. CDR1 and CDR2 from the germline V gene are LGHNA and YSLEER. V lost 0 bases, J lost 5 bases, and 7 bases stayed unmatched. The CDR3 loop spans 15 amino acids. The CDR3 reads CASSQDPQGTDEQYF. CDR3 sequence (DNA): TGCGCCAGCAGCCAAGATCCACAGGGGACGGACGAGCAGTACTTC.